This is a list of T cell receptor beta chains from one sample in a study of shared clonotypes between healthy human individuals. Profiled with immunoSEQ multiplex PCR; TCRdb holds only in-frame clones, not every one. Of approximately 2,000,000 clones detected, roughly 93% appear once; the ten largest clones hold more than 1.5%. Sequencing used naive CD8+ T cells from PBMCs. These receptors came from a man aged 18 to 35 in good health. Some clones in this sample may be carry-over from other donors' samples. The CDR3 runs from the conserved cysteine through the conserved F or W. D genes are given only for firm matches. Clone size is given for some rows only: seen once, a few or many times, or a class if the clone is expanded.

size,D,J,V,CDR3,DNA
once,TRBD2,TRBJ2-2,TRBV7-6,CDKLWAKRLAGTTGELFF,TGTGACAAGCTTTGGGCAAAAAGACTAGCGGGAACCACCGGGGAGCTGTTTTTT
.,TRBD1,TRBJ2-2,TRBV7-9,CASSLLSVPGGHPGELFF,TGTGCCAGCAGCTTACTTTCGGTCCCAGGGGGCCATCCGGGGGAGCTGTTTTTT
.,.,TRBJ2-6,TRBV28,CASSFRGPGANVLTF,TGTGCCAGCAGTTTTCGGGGGCCCGGGGCCAACGTCCTGACTTTC
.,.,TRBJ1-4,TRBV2,CASSEAGPRKLFF,TGTGCCAGCAGTGAAGCGGGTCCACGAAAACTGTTTTTT
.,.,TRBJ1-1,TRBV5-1,CASSAGRLNTEAFF,TGCGCCAGCAGCGCGGGACGGTTGAACACTGAAGCTTTCTTT
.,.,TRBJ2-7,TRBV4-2,CASSQDPHEQYF,TGTGCCAGCAGCCAAGATCCCCACGAGCAGTACTTC
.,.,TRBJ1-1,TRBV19,CASTGRRNTEAFF,TGTGCCAGCACGGGACGGAGGAACACTGAAGCTTTCTTT
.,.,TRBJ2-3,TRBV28,CASSQDTSTDTQYF,TGTGCCAGCTCTCAGGATACTAGCACAGATACGCAGTATTTT
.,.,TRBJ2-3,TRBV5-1,CASSSGQHINTITDTQYF,TGCGCCAGCAGCTCCGGACAACATATCAACACCATCACAGATACGCAGTATTTT
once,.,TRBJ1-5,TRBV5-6,CASSLAGAKGPQHF,TGTGCCAGCAGCTTGGCTGGTGCCAAAGGGCCCCAGCATTTT
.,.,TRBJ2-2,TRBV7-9,CASSLGPGELFF,TGTGCCAGCAGCTTGGGGCCGGGGGAGCTGTTTTTT
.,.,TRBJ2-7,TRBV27,CASSLGLGGSRGEQYF,TGTGCCAGCAGTTTGGGCCTGGGGGGTTCAAGAGGGGAGCAGTACTTC
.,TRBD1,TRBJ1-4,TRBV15,CATHDRGNEKLFF,TGTGCCACCCACGACAGGGGAAATGAAAAACTGTTTTTT
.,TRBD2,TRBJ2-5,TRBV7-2,CASSWGFSGSETQYF,TGTGCCAGCAGCTGGGGCTTTAGCGGGAGTGAGACCCAGTACTTC
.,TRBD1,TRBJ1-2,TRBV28,CASTSWGTGGLFNYGYTF,TGTGCCAGCACCAGTTGGGGGACAGGGGGATTATTTAACTATGGCTACACCTTC
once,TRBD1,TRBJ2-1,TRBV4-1,CASSQATGGRDEQFF,TGCGCCAGCAGCCAAGCGACAGGGGGACGCGATGAGCAGTTCTTC
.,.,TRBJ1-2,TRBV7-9,CASSLFSADLERYTF,TGTGCCAGCAGCTTATTCTCGGCAGACCTTGAACGCTACACCTTC
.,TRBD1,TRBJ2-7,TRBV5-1,CASRTVQGAYEQYF,TGCGCCAGCAGAACGGTACAGGGGGCCTACGAGCAGTACTTC
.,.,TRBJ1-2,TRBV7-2,CASSSRRGEVSGYTF,TGTGCCAGCAGCTCCCGTAGGGGGGAGGTGAGCGGCTACACCTTC
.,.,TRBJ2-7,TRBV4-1,CASSHRQEWIYEQYF,TGCGCCAGCAGCCATCGACAGGAATGGATCTACGAGCAGTACTTC
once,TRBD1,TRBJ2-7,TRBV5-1,CASSRDRPGEQYF,TGCGCCAGCAGCCGGGACAGGCCCGGGGAGCAGTACTTC
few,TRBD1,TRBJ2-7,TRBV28,CASSPRDRDYEQYF,TGTGCCAGCAGTCCCCGGGACAGGGACTACGAGCAGTACTTC
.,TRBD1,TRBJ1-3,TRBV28,CASSLLTGTSGNTIYF,TGTGCCAGCAGTCTACTGACAGGGACCTCTGGAAACACCATATATTTT
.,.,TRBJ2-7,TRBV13,CASSLERSREQYF,TGTGCCAGCAGCTTAGAGCGGAGCCGCGAGCAGTACTTC
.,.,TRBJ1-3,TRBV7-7,CASSPGLSSGNTIYF,TGTGCCAGCAGCCCTGGCCTGAGCTCTGGAAACACCATATATTTT
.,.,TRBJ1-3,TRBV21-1,CASSKGRDSGNTIYF,TGTGCCAGCAGCAAAGGGAGAGACTCTGGAAACACCATATATTTT
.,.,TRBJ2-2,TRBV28,CASSLWTKELFF,TGTGCCAGCAGTTTATGGACAAAAGAGCTGTTTTTT
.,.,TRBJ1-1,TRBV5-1,CASSLGRGTEAFF,TGCGCCAGCAGCTTGGGCCGGGGCACTGAAGCTTTCTTT
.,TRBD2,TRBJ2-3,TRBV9,CASSVGRGRASDTQYF,TGTGCCAGCAGCGTAGGTCGCGGGAGGGCTTCCGATACGCAGTATTTT
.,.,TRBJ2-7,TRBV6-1,CASSDYGQGGEQYF,TGTGCCAGCAGCGACTACGGGCAGGGTGGAGAGCAGTACTTC
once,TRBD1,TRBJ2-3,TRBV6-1,CASSDRDRGGDTQYF,TGTGCCAGCAGTGATAGGGACAGGGGGGGAGATACGCAGTATTTT
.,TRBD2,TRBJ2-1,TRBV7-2,CASSSRLAGVVNNEQFF,TGTGCCAGCAGCTCGCGCCTAGCGGGAGTAGTGAACAATGAGCAGTTCTTC
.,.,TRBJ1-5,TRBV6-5,CASTAGGNQPQHF,TGTGCCAGCACCGCCGGGGGGAATCAGCCCCAGCATTTT
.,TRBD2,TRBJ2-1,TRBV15,CATSRGDTGLAGDWEQFF,TGTGCCACCAGCAGAGGCGACACCGGACTAGCGGGAGACTGGGAGCAGTTCTTC